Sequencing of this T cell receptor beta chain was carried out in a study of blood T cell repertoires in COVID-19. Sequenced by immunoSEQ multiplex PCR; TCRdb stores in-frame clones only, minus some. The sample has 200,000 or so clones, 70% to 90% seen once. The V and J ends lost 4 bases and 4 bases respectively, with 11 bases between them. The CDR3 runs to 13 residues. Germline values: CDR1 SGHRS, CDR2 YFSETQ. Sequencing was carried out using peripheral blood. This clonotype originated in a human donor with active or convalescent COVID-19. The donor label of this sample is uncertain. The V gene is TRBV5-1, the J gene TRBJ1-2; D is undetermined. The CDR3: CASSTQVSYGYTF. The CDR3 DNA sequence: TGCGCCAGCAGCACCCAGGTATCCTATGGCTACACCTTC.